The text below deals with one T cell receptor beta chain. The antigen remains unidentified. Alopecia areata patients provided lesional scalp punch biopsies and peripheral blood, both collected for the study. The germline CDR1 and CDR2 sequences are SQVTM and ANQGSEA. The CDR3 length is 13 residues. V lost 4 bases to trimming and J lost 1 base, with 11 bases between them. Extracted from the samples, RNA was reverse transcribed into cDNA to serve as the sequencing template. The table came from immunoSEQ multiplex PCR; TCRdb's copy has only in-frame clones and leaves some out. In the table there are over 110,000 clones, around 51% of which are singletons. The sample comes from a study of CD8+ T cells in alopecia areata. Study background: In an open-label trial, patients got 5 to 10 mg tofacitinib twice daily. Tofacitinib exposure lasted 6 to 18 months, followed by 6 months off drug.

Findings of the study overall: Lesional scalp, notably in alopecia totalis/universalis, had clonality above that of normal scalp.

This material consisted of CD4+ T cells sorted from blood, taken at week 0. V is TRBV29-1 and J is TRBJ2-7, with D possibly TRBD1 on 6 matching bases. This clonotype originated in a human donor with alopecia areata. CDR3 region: CSVAGTRSYEQYF. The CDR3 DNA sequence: TGCAGCGTTGCCGGGACAAGATCCTACGAGCAGTACTTC.